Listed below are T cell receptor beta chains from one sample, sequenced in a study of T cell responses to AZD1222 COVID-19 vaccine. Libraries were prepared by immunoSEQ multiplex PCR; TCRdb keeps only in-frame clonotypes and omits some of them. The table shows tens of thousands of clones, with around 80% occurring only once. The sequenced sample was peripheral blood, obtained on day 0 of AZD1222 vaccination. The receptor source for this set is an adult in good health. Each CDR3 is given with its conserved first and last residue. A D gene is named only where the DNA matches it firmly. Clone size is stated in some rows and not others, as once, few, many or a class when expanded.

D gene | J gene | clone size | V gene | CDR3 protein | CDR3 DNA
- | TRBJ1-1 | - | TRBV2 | CARSSGAGGEAFF | TGTGCCAGATCCTCCGGGGCCGGAGGTGAAGCTTTCTTT
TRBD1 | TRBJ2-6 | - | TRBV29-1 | CSVGTGGSGANVLTF | TGCAGCGTTGGAACAGGGGGCTCTGGGGCCAACGTCCTGACTTTC
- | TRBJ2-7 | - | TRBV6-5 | CASAAPAIYEQYF | TGTGCCAGTGCGGCCCCTGCCATCTACGAGCAGTACTTC
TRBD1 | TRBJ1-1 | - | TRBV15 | CATSMTGGLEAFF | TGTGCCACCAGCATGACAGGGGGCCTTGAAGCTTTCTTT
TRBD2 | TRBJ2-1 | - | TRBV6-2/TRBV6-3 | CASSYSLAGLNNEQFF | TGTGCCAGCAGTTACTCCCTAGCGGGACTTAACAATGAGCAGTTCTTC
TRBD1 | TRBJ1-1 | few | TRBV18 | CASSPIGRGTNTEAFF | TGTGCCAGCTCACCAATCGGCAGGGGGACGAACACTGAAGCTTTCTTT
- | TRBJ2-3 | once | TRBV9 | CASSGKGGTDTQYF | TGTGCCAGCAGCGGAAAGGGTGGCACAGATACGCAGTATTTT
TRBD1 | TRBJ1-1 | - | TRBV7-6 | CASSPTGGPTEAFF | TGTGCCAGCAGCCCGACAGGGGGGCCCACTGAAGCTTTCTTT
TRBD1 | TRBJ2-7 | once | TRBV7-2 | CASSFGDRVHEQYF | TGTGCCAGCAGCTTTGGCGACAGGGTGCACGAGCAGTACTTC
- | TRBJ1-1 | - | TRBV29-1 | CSVGNAGEYTEAFF | TGCAGCGTTGGGAACGCAGGGGAATACACTGAAGCTTTCTTT
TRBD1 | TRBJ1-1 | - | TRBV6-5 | CASSYDRGNTEAFF | TGTGCCAGCAGTTACGACAGGGGGAACACTGAAGCTTTCTTT
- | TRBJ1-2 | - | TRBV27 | CASSPRRNYGYTF | TGTGCCAGCAGTCCAAGACGGAACTATGGCTACACCTTC
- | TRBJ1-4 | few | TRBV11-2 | CASSSRQEGNEKLFF | TGTGCCAGCAGCTCGCGACAGGAGGGAAATGAAAAACTGTTTTTT
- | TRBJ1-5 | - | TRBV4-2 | CASSQDGRGNQPQHF | TGTGCCAGCAGCCAAGATGGTCGGGGGAATCAGCCCCAGCATTTT
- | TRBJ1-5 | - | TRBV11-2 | CASSLGSAYSNQPQHF | TGTGCCAGCAGCTTAGGGTCCGCTTATAGCAATCAGCCCCAGCATTTT
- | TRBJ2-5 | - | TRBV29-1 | CSVGETQYF | TGCAGCGTTGGGGAGACCCAGTACTTC
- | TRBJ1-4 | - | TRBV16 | CASSPTRAANEKLFF | TGTGCCAGCAGCCCGACACGGGCGGCTAATGAAAAACTGTTTTTT
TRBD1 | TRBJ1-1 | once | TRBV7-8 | CASSSPRTGGFEAFF | TGTGCCAGCAGCTCCCCCCGGACAGGGGGATTTGAAGCTTTCTTT
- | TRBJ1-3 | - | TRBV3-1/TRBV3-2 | CASSQRTVGNTIYF | TGTGCCAGCAGCCAACGGACTGTTGGAAACACCATATATTTT
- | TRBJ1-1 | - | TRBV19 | CASSITRGRATEAFF | TGTGCCAGTAGTATTACTCGCGGACGGGCCACTGAAGCTTTCTTT
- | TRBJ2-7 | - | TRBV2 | CASSEAPTRGFRLEQYF | TGTGCCAGCAGTGAAGCTCCGACTAGGGGTTTCCGTTTGGAGCAGTACTTC
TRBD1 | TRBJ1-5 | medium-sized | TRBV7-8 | CASSPGGGANQPQHF | TGTGCCAGCAGCCCAGGGGGGGGCGCTAATCAGCCCCAGCATTTT
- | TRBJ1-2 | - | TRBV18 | CASSPPGPPRGDGYTF | TGTGCCAGCTCACCACCGGGACCTCCTCGAGGGGATGGCTACACCTTC
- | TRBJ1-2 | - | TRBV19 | CASRKQGMDAGGYTF | TGTGCCAGTAGAAAGCAGGGAATGGATGCTGGCGGCTACACCTTC
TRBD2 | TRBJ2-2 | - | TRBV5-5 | CASSRGGTGELFF | TGTGCCAGCAGCCGGGGGGGCACCGGGGAGCTGTTTTTT
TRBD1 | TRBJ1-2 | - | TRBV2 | CASSRQGAVYGYTF | TGTGCCAGCAGTAGACAGGGGGCAGTCTATGGCTACACCTTC
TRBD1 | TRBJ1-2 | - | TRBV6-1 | CASSELGQGRYGYTF | TGTGCCAGCAGTGAATTGGGACAGGGGAGATATGGCTACACCTTC
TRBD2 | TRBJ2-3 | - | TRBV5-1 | CASSFGTSGGRPDTQYF | TGCGCCAGCAGCTTTGGGACTAGCGGGGGGCGGCCAGATACGCAGTATTTT
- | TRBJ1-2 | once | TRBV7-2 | CASSQTQGYGYTF | TGTGCCAGCAGTCAAACCCAGGGGTATGGCTACACCTTC
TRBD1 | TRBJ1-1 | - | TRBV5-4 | CASSNKGQGALNTEAFF | TGTGCCAGCAGCAATAAGGGACAGGGGGCTTTGAACACTGAAGCTTTCTTT
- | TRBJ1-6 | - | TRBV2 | CASKGVIRSSYNSPLHF | TGTGCCAGCAAAGGGGTGATCCGGAGCTCCTATAATTCACCCCTCCACTTT
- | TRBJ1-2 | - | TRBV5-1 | CASSLGQTSYGYTF | TGCGCCAGCAGCTTAGGACAGACGAGCTATGGCTACACCTTC
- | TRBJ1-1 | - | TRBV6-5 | CASSYSEGGDTFF | TGTGCCAGCAGTTACTCGGAGGGGGGGGACACTTTCTTT
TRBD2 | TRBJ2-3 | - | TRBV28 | CALRGRTADTQYF | TGTGCCTTACGCGGGAGAACAGCAGATACGCAGTATTTT
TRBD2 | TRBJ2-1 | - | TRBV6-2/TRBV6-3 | CASSTGTSHYNEQFF | TGTGCCAGCAGTACCGGGACTAGCCACTACAATGAGCAGTTCTTC